What follows is one T cell receptor beta chain and its context. The method was immunoSEQ multiplex PCR; TCRdb's version includes in-frame clones alone and lacks a portion of them. The data contain approximately 300,000 clones, around 90% of them singletons. This entry comes from a study of blood T cell repertoires in COVID-19. The receptor's source is a woman in her twenties or thirties with COVID-19, enrolled during active disease. The sequenced sample consisted of peripheral blood.

The CDR3 nucleotides read TGTGCCAGCAGTTTACCAGTGACAGGGGCTTCTCCCTCCTACGAGCAGTACTTC. The encoded protein is CASSLPVTGASPSYEQYF. This chain connects TRBV28 to TRBJ2-7, with 8 bases that match TRBD1. Per germline, CDR1 MDHEN and CDR2 SYDVKM. The CDR3 contains 18 residues. With V trimmed by 2 bases and J by 0 bases, 12 bases remained unmatched.